This TCR beta chain originates from a study of cytomegalovirus exposure and HLA in healthy donors. With 60 Vbeta and 13 Jbeta primers, the PCR was carried out. TCRdb's copy holds only in-frame clones and misses some; the assay was immunoSEQ multiplex PCR. The table includes about 200,000 clones, 75% to 90% detected once. CDR1 and CDR2 from the germline V gene are MNHEY and SVGAGI. The CDR3 covers 13 residues. V was shortened by 7 bases and J by 3 bases, with 11 bases between the two germline ends. Broader study findings: Apart from CMV serostatus, no immune exposure information was available. The investigators catalogued under 200 TCR beta chains as cytomegalovirus-associated.

Concerning this clone itself: Its target is unknown.

This clonotype originated in a woman aged 25 to 39 in good health and CMV-seronegative. The sample was PBMCs. V usage is TRBV6-5 and J usage is TRBJ2-3, with D hard to call. The CDR3 loop is CASTPTGTDTQYF. CDR3 nucleotides: TGTGCCAGCACCCCAACCGGTACAGATACGCAGTATTTT.